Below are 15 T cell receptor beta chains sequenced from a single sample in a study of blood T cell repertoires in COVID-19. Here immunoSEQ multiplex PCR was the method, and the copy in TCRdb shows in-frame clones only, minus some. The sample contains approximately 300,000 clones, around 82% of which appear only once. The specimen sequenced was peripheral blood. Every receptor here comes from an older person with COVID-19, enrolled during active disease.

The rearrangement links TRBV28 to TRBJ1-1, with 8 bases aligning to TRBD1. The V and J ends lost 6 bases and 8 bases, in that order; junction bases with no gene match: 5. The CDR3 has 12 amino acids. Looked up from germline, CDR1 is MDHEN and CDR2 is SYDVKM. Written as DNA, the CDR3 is TGTGCCAGCAGGAGTCGGGACAGGGAAGCTTTCTTT. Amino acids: CASRSRDREAFF.

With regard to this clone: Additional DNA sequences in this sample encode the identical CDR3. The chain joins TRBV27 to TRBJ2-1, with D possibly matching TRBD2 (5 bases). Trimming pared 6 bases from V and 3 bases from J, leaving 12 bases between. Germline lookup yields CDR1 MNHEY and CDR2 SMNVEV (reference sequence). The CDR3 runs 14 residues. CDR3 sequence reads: CASSLTGSYNEQFF. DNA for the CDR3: TGTGCCAGCAGCCTAACGGGAAGCTACAATGAGCAGTTCTTC.

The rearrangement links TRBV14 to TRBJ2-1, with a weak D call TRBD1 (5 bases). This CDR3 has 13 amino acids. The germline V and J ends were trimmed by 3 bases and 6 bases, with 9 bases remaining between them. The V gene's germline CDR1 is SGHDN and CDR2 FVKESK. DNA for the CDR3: TGTGCCAGCAGCCAGCAGGGTTTCAATGAGCAGTTCTTC. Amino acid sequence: CASSQQGFNEQFF.

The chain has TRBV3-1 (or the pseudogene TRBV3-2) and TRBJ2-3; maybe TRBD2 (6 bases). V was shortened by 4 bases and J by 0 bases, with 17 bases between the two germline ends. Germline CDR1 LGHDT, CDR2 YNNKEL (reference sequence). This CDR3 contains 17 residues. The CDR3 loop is CASSRSSGALSTDTQYF. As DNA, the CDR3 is TGTGCCAGCAGCCGCAGTAGCGGAGCATTAAGCACAGATACGCAGTATTTT.

For the CDR3, the DNA is TGTGCCAGCAGCCAAGGGACAGGGCAGGACACTGAAGCTTTCTTT. Translated, it gives CASSQGTGQDTEAFF. The chain is built from TRBV4-2 and TRBJ1-1; TRBD1 matches at 8 bases. Trimming at V came to 1 base and at J to 3 bases, leaving 4 bases not matched to a gene. The CDR3 sequence is 15 residues long. Germline V lookup: CDR1 LGHNA, CDR2 YNFKEQ.

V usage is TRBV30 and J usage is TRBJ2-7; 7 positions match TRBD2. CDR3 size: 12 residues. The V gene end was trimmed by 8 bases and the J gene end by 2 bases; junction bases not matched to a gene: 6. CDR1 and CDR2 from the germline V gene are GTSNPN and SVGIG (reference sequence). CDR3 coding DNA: TGTGCCGGAGGTCGGGGGGCCTACGAGCAGTACTTC. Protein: CAGGRGAYEQYF. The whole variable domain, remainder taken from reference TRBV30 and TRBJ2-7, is SQTIHQWPATLVQPVGSPLSLECTVEGTSNPNLYWYRQAAGRGLQLLFYSVGIGQISSEVPQNLSASRPQDRQFILSSKKLLLSDSGFYLCAGGRGAYEQYFGPGTRLTVT.

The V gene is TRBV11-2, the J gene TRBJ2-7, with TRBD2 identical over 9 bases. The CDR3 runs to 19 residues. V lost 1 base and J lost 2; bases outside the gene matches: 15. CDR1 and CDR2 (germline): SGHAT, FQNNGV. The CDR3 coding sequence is TGTGCCAGCAGCTTAGTAGTCCAGCGGGGGGTCCAGGTGGCCTACGAGCAGTACTTC. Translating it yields CASSLVVQRGVQVAYEQYF.

CDR3 sequence reads: CASSPTATDTQYF. The CDR3 coding sequence is TGTGCCAGCAGTCCGACAGCCACAGATACGCAGTATTTT. J is TRBJ2-3 and V is TRBV2; tentative D call: TRBD1 (5 bases). CDR3 length: 13 amino acids. V was pared by 5 bases and J by 2 bases, with 8 bases between. Germline V gene data show CDR1 as SNHLY and CDR2 as FYNNEI.

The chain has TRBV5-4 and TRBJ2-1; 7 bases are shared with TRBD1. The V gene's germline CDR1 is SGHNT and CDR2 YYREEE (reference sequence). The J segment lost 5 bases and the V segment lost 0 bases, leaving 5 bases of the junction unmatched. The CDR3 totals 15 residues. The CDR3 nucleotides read TGTGCCAGCAGCTTGGAGAGGGGGCGCGACAATGAGCAGTTCTTC. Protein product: CASSLERGRDNEQFF.

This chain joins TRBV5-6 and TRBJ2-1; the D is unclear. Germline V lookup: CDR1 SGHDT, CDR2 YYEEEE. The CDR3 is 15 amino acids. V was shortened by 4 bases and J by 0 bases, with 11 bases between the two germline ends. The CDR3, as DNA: TGTGCCAGCAGCGAAGACACTCACTCCTACAATGAGCAGTTCTTC. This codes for CASSEDTHSYNEQFF.

CDR3 sequence (DNA): TGTGCCAGCACCAGACAGGGTGTAGATGAGCAGTTCTTC. This gives the protein CASTRQGVDEQFF. V is TRBV7-2 and J is TRBJ2-1; the match to TRBD1 covers 7 bases. Germline CDR1 and CDR2: SGHTA and FQGNSA. The CDR3 totals 13 residues. V shed 7 bases and J 8 bases; nucleotides not matched to a gene: 8.

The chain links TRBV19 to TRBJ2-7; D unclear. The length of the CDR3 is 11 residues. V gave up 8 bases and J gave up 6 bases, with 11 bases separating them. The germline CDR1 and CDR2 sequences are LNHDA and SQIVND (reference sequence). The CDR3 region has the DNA TGTGCCAGTCCGCCCGAGAGCGAGCAGTACTTC. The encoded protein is CASPPESEQYF.

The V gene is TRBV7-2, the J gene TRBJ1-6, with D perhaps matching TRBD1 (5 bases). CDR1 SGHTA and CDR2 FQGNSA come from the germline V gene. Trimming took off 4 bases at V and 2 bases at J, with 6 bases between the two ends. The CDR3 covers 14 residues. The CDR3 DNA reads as TGTGCCAGCAGCTGGACACCCTATAATTCACCCCTCCACTTT. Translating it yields CASSWTPYNSPLHF.

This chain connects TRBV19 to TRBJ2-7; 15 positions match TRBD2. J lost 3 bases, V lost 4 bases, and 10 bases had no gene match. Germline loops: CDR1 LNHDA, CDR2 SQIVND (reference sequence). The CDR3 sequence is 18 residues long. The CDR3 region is CASSTRTSGGAEFYEQYF. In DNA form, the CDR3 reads TGTGCCAGTAGTACCCGGACTAGCGGGGGGGCCGAGTTCTACGAGCAGTACTTC. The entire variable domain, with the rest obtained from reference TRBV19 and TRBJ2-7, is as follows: DGGITQSPKYLFRKEGQNVTLSCEQNLNHDAMYWYRQDPGQGLRLIYYSQIVNDFQKGDIAEGYSVSREKKESFPLTVTSAQKNPTAFYLCASSTRTSGGAEFYEQYFGPGTRLTVT.

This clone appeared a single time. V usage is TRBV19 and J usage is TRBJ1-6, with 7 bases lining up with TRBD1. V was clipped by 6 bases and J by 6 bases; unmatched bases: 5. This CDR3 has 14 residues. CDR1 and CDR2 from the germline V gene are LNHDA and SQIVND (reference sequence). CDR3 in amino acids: CASRGTVGNSPLHF. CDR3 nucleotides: TGTGCCAGTAGAGGGACAGTCGGTAATTCACCCCTCCACTTT.